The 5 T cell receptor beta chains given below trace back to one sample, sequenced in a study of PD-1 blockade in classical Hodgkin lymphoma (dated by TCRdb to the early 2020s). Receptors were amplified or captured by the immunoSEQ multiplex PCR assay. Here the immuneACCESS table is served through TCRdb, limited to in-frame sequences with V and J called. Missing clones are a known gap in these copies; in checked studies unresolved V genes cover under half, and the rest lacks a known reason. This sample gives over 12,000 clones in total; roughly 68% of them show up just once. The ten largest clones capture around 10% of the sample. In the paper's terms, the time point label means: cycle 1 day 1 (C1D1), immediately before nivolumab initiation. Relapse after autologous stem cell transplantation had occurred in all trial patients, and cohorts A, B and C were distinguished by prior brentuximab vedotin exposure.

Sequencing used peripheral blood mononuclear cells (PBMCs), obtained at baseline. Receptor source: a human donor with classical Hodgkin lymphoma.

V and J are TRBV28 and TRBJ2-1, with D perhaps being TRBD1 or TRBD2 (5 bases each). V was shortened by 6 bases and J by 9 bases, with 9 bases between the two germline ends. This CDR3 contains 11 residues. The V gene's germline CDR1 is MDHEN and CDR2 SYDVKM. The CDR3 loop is CASSHGAEQFF. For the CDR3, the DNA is TGTGCCAGCAGCCACGGGGCTGAGCAGTTCTTC.

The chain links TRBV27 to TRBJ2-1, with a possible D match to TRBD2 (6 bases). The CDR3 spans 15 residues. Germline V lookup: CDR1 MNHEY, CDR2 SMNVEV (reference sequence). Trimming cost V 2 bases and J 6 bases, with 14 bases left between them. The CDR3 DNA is TGTGCCAGCAGTTTAAGGCTAGCGCTTCCCAATGAGCAGTTCTTC. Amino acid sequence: CASSLRLALPNEQFF.

The chain's CDR3 is CASSYKDRVDQPQHF. Here the CDR3 DNA reads TGTGCCAGCAGTTACAAGGACAGGGTAGATCAGCCCCAGCATTTT. V is TRBV6-7 and J is TRBJ1-5; 8 bases align to TRBD1. TRBV6-7 is annotated as an ORF whose role is uncertain. The V gene end was trimmed by 2 bases and the J gene end by 5 bases; junction bases not matched to a gene: 5. The CDR3 runs 15 residues.

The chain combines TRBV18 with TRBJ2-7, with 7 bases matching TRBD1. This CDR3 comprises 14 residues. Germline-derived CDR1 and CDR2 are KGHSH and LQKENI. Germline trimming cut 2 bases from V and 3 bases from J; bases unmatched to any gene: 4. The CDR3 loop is CASSPGQVNYEQYF. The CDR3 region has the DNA TGTGCCAGCTCACCAGGACAGGTGAACTACGAGCAGTACTTC. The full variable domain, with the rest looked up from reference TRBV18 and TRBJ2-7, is NAGVMQNPRHLVRRRGQEARLRCSPMKGHSHVYWYRQLPEEGLKFMVYLQKENIIDESGMPKERFSAEFPKEGPSILRIQQVVRGDSAAYFCASSPGQVNYEQYFGPGTRLTVT.

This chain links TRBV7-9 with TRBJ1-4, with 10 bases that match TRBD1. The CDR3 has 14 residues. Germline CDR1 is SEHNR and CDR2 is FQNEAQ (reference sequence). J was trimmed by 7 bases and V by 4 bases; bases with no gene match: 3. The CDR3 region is CASSSRTGGEKLFF. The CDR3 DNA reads TGTGCCAGCAGCTCAAGGACAGGGGGTGAAAAACTGTTTTTT.